The clone carrying this TCR beta chain is a singleton in its sample. This sample stems from a study of blood T cell repertoires in COVID-19. Study-level background: Acute and convalescent COVID-19 samples came from the United States, Italy and Spain. PBMCs, B-cell-depleted T cells, or T cells were the source of the cDNA or gDNA that made up the material.

Authors' data handling: Nucleated cell counts were estimated from reference gene primer amplification. The data were produced by immunoSEQ multiplex PCR, yet TCRdb's version contains in-frame clones alone and is incomplete. V and J calls and clone size are those listed in that table; D and trimming were worked out from the DNA. The sample has about 130,000 clones; about 83% are singletons. This CDR3 is built from 12 residues. Germline CDR1 MNHEY, CDR2 SVGAGI. Deletions cut 5 bases from V and 4 bases from J, with 9 bases between. The receptor comes from a middle-aged man with active or convalescent COVID-19. This rearrangement joins TRBV6-5 to TRBJ2-7; TRBD1 might be the D (6 bases). Input material: peripheral blood. CDR3 loop: CASSQDRYEQYF. The CDR3 DNA is TGTGCCAGCAGTCAGGACAGATACGAGCAGTACTTC.